Sequencing of this T cell receptor beta chain was carried out in a study of T cell changes during pregnancy in multiple sclerosis. TCRdb's table, derived via immunoSEQ multiplex PCR, lists solely in-frame clones and lacks some. The table has roughly 48,000 clones, about 90% seen once. This clone appeared a single time. The length of the CDR3 is 13 residues. V lost 5 bases to trimming and J lost 7 bases; unmatched junction nucleotides: 7. Per germline, CDR1 LNHDA and CDR2 SQIVND (reference sequence). The sample here was CD4+ T cells from peripheral blood mononuclear cells, taken in the second trimester of pregnancy. The sequence was obtained from a female donor with multiple sclerosis, enrolled in a pregnancy study. The J gene is TRBJ1-2, the V gene TRBV19, with 7 bases identical to TRBD1. DNA of the CDR3: TGTGCCAGTAGTTACAGGGGAAGCTGTGGCTACACCTTC. Residues: CASSYRGSCGYTF.